This T cell receptor (beta chain) appears in the sequencing data of a study of CD8+CD57+ T cells in acquired aplastic anemia. At the level of the study: Mean yield of DNA from sorted CD4+ and CD8+ cells was 2.5 to 4 ug.

TCR beta VDJ and CDR3 profiles were obtained from a genomic DNA template. TCRdb reprocessed the reads with MiXCR, giving one entry per CDR3 protein. The profile shows around 170,000 distinct CDR3 sequences, approximately 51% of them singletons. CD8+CD57+ cell expansion had been shown by flow cytometry in patients chosen for sequencing. This clonotype was seen at least ten times. The sequencing sample was made of sorted CD4+, CD8+, or CD8+CD57+ T cells (not recorded which) from PBMCs. The TCR was taken from a human donor with aplastic anemia.

CDR3 sequence: CSAREPTGYEKLFF. The CDR3 DNA sequence: TGCAGTGCTAGAGAGCCGACAGGGTATGAAAAACTGTTTTTT. The chain recombines TRBV20-1 with TRBJ1-4; 7 bases are shared with TRBD1. CDR3 length: 14 amino acids. V shed 0 bases and J 6 bases; nucleotides not matched to a gene: 4. Germline assignment: CDR1 DFQATT and CDR2 SNEGSKA (reference sequence).